Listed below are T cell receptor beta chains from one sample, sequenced in a study of T cells after posttransplantation cyclophosphamide. TCRdb keeps only in-frame clones here, not all; method: immunoSEQ multiplex PCR. Among 30,000 or so clones, about 90% were seen once, and the ten largest hold over 0.2%. The sample comprised naive CD4+ T cells sorted from PBMCs. The receptors come from a woman aged 60-75 years in good health, CMV-negative, and a related stem cell transplant donor. CDR3s include the opening cysteine and the closing phenylalanine or tryptophan. A D gene is named only where the DNA matches it firmly.

V gene	J gene	D gene	CDR3 protein	CDR3 DNA
TRBV5-5	TRBJ1-2	NA	CASSLHGENYGYTF	TGTGCCAGCAGCTTGCACGGGGAGAACTATGGCTACACCTTC
TRBV5-4	TRBJ2-3	TRBD2	CASSLASGGPDTQYF	TGTGCCAGCAGCTTGGCTAGCGGGGGACCTGATACGCAGTATTTT
TRBV28	TRBJ1-5	NA	CASRGSFNQPQHF	TGTGCCAGCAGGGGCTCTTTCAATCAGCCCCAGCATTTT
TRBV28	TRBJ1-5	TRBD1	CASSRILDRGRSGDQPQHF	TGTGCCAGCAGCCGGATCTTGGACAGGGGGCGCAGCGGGGATCAGCCCCAGCATTTT
TRBV2	TRBJ2-3	TRBD2	CASSPTSGRTDTQYF	TGTGCCAGCAGCCCCACTAGCGGGAGGACAGATACGCAGTATTTT
TRBV28	TRBJ1-5	TRBD1	CASSPPRTGGNQPQHF	TGTGCCAGCAGTCCTCCCCGGACAGGGGGCAATCAGCCCCAGCATTTT
TRBV19	TRBJ2-3	NA	CASSIEGYNTQYF	TGTGCCAGTAGTATAGAGGGCTATAATACGCAGTATTTT
TRBV4-3	TRBJ2-3	TRBD2	CASSQLAGGGTDTQYF	TGCGCCAGCAGCCAACTAGCGGGGGGGGGCACAGATACGCAGTATTTT
TRBV9	TRBJ1-3	NA	CASSARGVTGNTIYF	TGTGCCAGCAGCGCTCGGGGGGTCACAGGAAACACCATATATTTT
TRBV19	TRBJ1-2	TRBD1	CASIPGQGAWGYTF	TGTGCCAGTATCCCGGGACAGGGGGCATGGGGCTACACCTTC
TRBV28	TRBJ1-2	NA	CASSLGGKTNYGYTF	TGTGCCAGCAGTCTCGGGGGGAAGACTAACTATGGCTACACCTTC